The 4 T cell receptor beta chains presented below share a single source sample, sequenced in a study of cytomegalovirus exposure and HLA in healthy donors. PCR amplification relied on 60 Vbeta primers (plus 13 Jbeta primers). Sequenced by immunoSEQ multiplex PCR; TCRdb stores in-frame clones only, minus some. The repertoire table contains 120,000 or so clones. The material sequenced was PBMCs. These TCRs come from a man between 18 and 35 years old in good health and CMV-seronegative.

J is TRBJ1-4 and V is TRBV30; TRBD1 matches at 7 bases. This CDR3 spans 15 amino acids. Germline CDR1 is GTSNPN and CDR2 is SVGIG (reference sequence). V shed 1 base, J shed 8 bases, and the junction held 10 bases outside the gene matches. CDR3 DNA: TGTGCCTGGAGTGCCCCGGACAGGCTCGGAGAAAAACTGTTTTTT. Translation: CAWSAPDRLGEKLFF.

The chain has TRBV6-1 and TRBJ1-5, with 7 bases identical to TRBD1. The V and J ends lost 4 bases and 3 bases, in that order; junction bases with no gene match: 15. The CDR3 sequence is 18 residues long. The V gene's germline CDR1 is MNHNS and CDR2 SASEGT. CDR3 sequence reads: CASSAYDRQGRINQPQHF. The DNA for the CDR3 is TGTGCCAGCAGTGCATACGATCGACAGGGCCGAATCAATCAGCCCCAGCATTTT.

The rearrangement links TRBV7-9 to TRBJ2-7; D is unclear. V gave up 2 bases and J gave up 5 bases, with 4 bases separating them. CDR3 length: 11 amino acids. Germline values: CDR1 SEHNR, CDR2 FQNEAQ (reference sequence). The CDR3 DNA reads as TGTGCCAGCAGCTTAATCGACGAGCAGTACTTC. Its translation is CASSLIDEQYF.

The genes are TRBV5-1 and TRBJ2-1; 15 positions agree with TRBD2. This CDR3 has 16 amino acids. J gave up 4 bases and V 3 bases, and 2 bases lay outside the gene matches. Germline-derived CDR1 and CDR2 are SGHRS and YFSETQ. The CDR3 nucleotides read TGCGCCAGCAGCTCCGGGACTAGCGGGGGGTACAATGAGCAGTTCTTC. Its protein is CASSSGTSGGYNEQFF.